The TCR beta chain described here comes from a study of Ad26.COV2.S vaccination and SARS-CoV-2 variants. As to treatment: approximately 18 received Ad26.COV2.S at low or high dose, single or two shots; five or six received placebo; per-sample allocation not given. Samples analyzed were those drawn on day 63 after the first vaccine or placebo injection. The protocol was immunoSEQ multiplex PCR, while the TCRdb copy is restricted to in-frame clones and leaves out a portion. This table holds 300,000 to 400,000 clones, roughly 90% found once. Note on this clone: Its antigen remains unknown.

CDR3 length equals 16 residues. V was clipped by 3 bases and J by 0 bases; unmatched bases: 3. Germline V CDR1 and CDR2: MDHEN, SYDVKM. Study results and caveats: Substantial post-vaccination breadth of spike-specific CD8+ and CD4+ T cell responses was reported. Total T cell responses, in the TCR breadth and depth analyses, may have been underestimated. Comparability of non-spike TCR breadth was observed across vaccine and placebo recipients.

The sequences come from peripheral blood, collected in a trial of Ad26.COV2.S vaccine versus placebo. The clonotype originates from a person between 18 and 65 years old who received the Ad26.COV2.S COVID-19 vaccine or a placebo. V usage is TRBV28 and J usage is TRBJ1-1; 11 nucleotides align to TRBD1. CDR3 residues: CASSFGQGAMNTEAFF. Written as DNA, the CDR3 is TGTGCCAGCAGTTTCGGACAGGGGGCGATGAACACTGAAGCTTTCTTT.